This TCR beta chain derives from a study of technical replicates of blood from a few donors. Assay: immunoSEQ multiplex PCR; the TCRdb copy retains only in-frame clones and omits some. The data hold 50,000 to 70,000 clones, with 65% to 90% observed a single time. Trimming took 0 bases from V and 8 from J, leaving 10 bases between them. Germline V gene data show CDR1 as MNHEY and CDR2 as SVGAGI. The CDR3 has 13 amino acids. This clone was picked up one time. V gene TRBV6-5 combines with J gene TRBJ1-2; weak D call: TRBD1 (5 bases). The sequenced sample was PBMCs. This clonotype was sampled from a human donor in good health. Some clones in this sample may be carry-over from other donors' samples. The chain's CDR3 is CASSYSSGRGYTF. The CDR3 coding sequence is TGTGCCAGCAGTTACTCTTCAGGGAGGGGCTACACCTTC.